This T cell receptor (beta chain) was documented in a study of long-term antiretroviral therapy in people with HIV. Overall study context: The 2015 immediate-ART recommendation was preceded by the earliest samples by about a decade. Study findings and constraints: Clones that expanded before ART (that is, prior to treatment) dominated the repertoire at all time points. Comparison with controls showed narrower CDR3 length ranges in HIV repertoires.

A v3.0 immunoSEQ assay was performed at survey level. Sequenced by immunoSEQ multiplex PCR; TCRdb stores in-frame clones only, minus some. The table includes approximately 29,000 clones, 93% detected once. On this clone itself: As yet, its antigen is unknown.

This CDR3 region has 14 residues. J lost 3 bases, V lost 4 bases, and 2 bases had no gene match. Germline V lookup: CDR1 SGHRS, CDR2 YFSETQ. Sample: unsorted PBMCs, taken 6.2 years after starting antiretroviral therapy. The sequence was obtained from a man aged 35 to 55 with HIV. This rearrangement joins TRBV5-1 to TRBJ2-5, with 11 nucleotides matching TRBD2. The CDR3 DNA reads as TGCGCCAGCAGCGTGGGACTAGCGGAAGAGACCCAGTACTTC. Translating gives CASSVGLAEETQYF.